This is a list of T cell receptor beta chains from one sample in a study of T cells in Graves' hyperthyroidism and ophthalmopathy. MiXCR was run by TCRdb on the multiplex PCR reads, yielding one entry per CDR3 protein. The top ten clones hold 30% to 40% of a sample with about 640,000 distinct CDR3 sequences, 20% of them seen once. The sequenced sample consisted of blood. The source is a young man with Graves' ophthalmopathy. Both conserved end residues are trimmed from each CDR3. Not every row has a clone size; where given, it reads once, few, many or a size class.

size | J | V | CDR3
few | TRBJ2-7 | TRBV4-1 | ASSQDRFTYEQY
many | TRBJ2-1 | TRBV12-3/TRBV12-4 | ASSFDLAGNEQF
many | TRBJ2-3 | TRBV11-2 | ASSLGEGKRSHTQY
few | TRBJ2-1 | TRBV20-1 | SASLAGGYNEQF
few | TRBJ1-5 | TRBV28 | ASSLGGTGRNQPQH
few | TRBJ1-2 | TRBV20-1 | SASLASSYGYT
. | TRBJ2-7 | TRBV5-4 | ASSPLPQRGTPEQY
many | TRBJ2-3 | TRBV28 | ASSSLLLAGAGTDTQY
few | TRBJ2-7 | TRBV3-1 | ASSQLAGGPSSYEQY
few | TRBJ2-6 | TRBV2 | AALRRGRAGANVLT
. | TRBJ2-3 | TRBV20-1 | SARVAASTDTQY
few | TRBJ2-1 | TRBV5-5 | ASSPRWTAADEQF
many | TRBJ2-7 | TRBV28 | ASSFLTGYEQY
few | TRBJ2-2 | TRBV5-1 | ASSSTDTRNGELF
. | TRBJ2-1 | TRBV29-1 | SVLETSGKVF
few | TRBJ1-4 | TRBV28 | ASSIQGGGYEKLF
. | TRBJ1-5 | TRBV6-2/TRBV6-3 | ASSYGRELNQPQH
few | TRBJ2-1 | TRBV7-2 | ASSLRELAWNEQF
few | TRBJ2-1 | TRBV7-9 | ASSFLASGSQDEQF
many | TRBJ2-3 | TRBV7-3 | ASGRGSTDTQY
few | TRBJ2-3 | TRBV20-1 | SAREGQADTQY
many | TRBJ1-1 | TRBV2 | ASSLDRGAMNTEAF
few | TRBJ1-2 | TRBV27 | ASKDNYGYT
few | TRBJ2-7 | TRBV7-9 | ASSLVGTSGNPAYEQY
many | TRBJ2-1 | TRBV12-3/TRBV12-4 | ASGDRGGNNEQF
. | TRBJ1-2 | TRBV11-2 | ASSSTSTGRLGGYT
few | TRBJ1-4 | TRBV6-4 | ASSPPGQGHQKLF
many | TRBJ2-7 | TRBV5-1 | ASSAGQVSSYEQY
. | TRBJ2-7 | TRBV11-2 | ASSRTSGSPSYEQY
. | TRBJ2-3 | TRBV25-1 | ASSEPTAGGFTDTQY
. | TRBJ1-3 | TRBV7-9 | ASSLEVGSVGTIY
. | TRBJ2-5 | TRBV28 | ASRGVKTQY
few | TRBJ2-7 | TRBV6-5 | ATRGDRNHEQY
many | TRBJ1-1 | TRBV5-5 | ASSLVFTGLNTEAF
many | TRBJ2-5 | TRBV7-2 | ASSQGGGYETQY
. | TRBJ2-5 | TRBV5-1 | ASTGLEDSRETQY
. | TRBJ1-3 | TRBV20-1 | SAREIPREAGNTIY
. | TRBJ1-2 | TRBV30 | AWSAGVLSSYGYT
. | TRBJ2-1 | TRBV6-1 | ASSRERGRNEQF
. | TRBJ2-2 | TRBV5-1 | ASSSNRGSGTGELF
. | TRBJ2-3 | TRBV29-1 | SLADHTDTQY
many | TRBJ1-1 | TRBV30 | AWSPGRTEAF
. | TRBJ2-7 | TRBV10-2 | ASSVNRAYEQY
. | TRBJ1-2 | TRBV6-1 | ASSLRTGGDYGYT
few | TRBJ2-3 | TRBV5-1 | ASSLNRFEDTQY
many | TRBJ1-5 | TRBV20-1 | SAFLDGSNQPQH
. | TRBJ2-7 | TRBV28 | ASRTSSRDNLIEQY
few | TRBJ2-5 | TRBV29-1 | SGLGGREETQY
many | TRBJ1-5 | TRBV19 | ASSSAGGNQPQH
few | TRBJ2-5 | TRBV5-4 | ASSHGGTSGVETQY
few | TRBJ2-2 | TRBV28 | ASSDPTRNTGELF
. | TRBJ2-2 | TRBV12-3/TRBV12-4 | ASSPFGGINTGELF
few | TRBJ2-3 | TRBV7-6 | ASSVNRDRGQY
few | TRBJ1-1 | TRBV24-1 | ATSDPGGVWAEAF
many | TRBJ2-3 | TRBV6-2/TRBV6-3 | ASSYSRASGSTDTQY
few | TRBJ1-6 | TRBV7-2 | ASSAQAINSPLH
. | TRBJ2-2 | TRBV19 | ASSIVAVGNTGELF